This passage covers 5 T cell receptor beta chains from one sample sequenced in a study of T-cell reconstitution after alpha-beta-depleted transplantation in children. Library preparation (for TCRbeta) was performed with unique molecular identifiers. MiXCR was run by TCRdb on the PCR reads, yielding one entry per CDR3 protein. This sample has about 420,000 distinct CDR3 sequences; under 20% occur once, and the top ten carry roughly 27%. Sequencing was performed on PBMCs, mostly from graft donor cells, taken 360 days after TCRalphabeta/CD19-depleted stem cell transplant. These receptors came from a boy in the first two years of life who had a stem cell transplant for Wiskott-Aldrich syndrome, so the T cells may come from the graft donor.

This clonotype was found a few times. The chain recombines TRBV20-1 with TRBJ2-5; maybe TRBD2 (5 bases). The CDR3 length is 13 residues. Germline CDR1 DFQATT, CDR2 SNEGSKA (reference sequence). The V gene lost 3 bases and the J gene lost 1 base, with 9 bases spanning the gap. Here the CDR3 DNA reads TGCAGTGCTAGGCCCAGCGGCCAAGAGACCCAGTACTTC. Translating gives CSARPSGQETQYF.

This chain uses TRBV3-1 with TRBJ2-7; tentative D call: TRBD2 (6 bases). This CDR3 is built from 14 residues. V was clipped by 0 bases and J by 7 bases, with 13 bases between them. Germline lookup yields CDR1 LGHDT and CDR2 YNNKEL (reference sequence). CDR3 bases: TGTGCCAGCAGCCAAGAATTCCTTGCGGGGGAGCAGTACTTC. Amino acid sequence: CASSQEFLAGEQYF.

V usage is TRBV4-1 and J usage is TRBJ2-3; maybe TRBD2 (7 bases). This CDR3 region has 16 residues. Deletions cut 1 base from V and 4 bases from J, with 15 bases between. Germline CDR1 reads MGHRA; CDR2 reads YSYEKL. The CDR3 region has the DNA TGCGCCAGCAGCCAAGGAGGGGGGGCACCTTCAGATACGCAGTATTTT. It codes for CASSQGGGAPSDTQYF.

This clonotype was counted between two and nine times. The chain uses TRBV5-1 and TRBJ2-7, with D perhaps matching TRBD1 (5 bases). Germline CDR1 SGHRS, CDR2 YFSETQ. V lost 1 base and J lost 4, with 18 bases in between. The CDR3 runs 16 residues. For the CDR3, the DNA is TGCGCCAGCAGCTTGTCTATTCGACAGTCCACTTACGAGCAGTACTTC. Encoded protein: CASSLSIRQSTYEQYF.

The chain combines TRBV10-3 with TRBJ2-1; TRBD1 aligns across 10 bases. Losses at the gene ends were 4 bases for V and 9 bases for J; bases not matched to a gene: 9. The CDR3 is 15 amino acids. From germline, CDR1 is ENHRY and CDR2 SYGVKD. CDR3 DNA: TGTGCCATCAGTGGAGGGACAGGGGTCCAAGGTGAGCAGTTCTTC. Its protein product is CAISGGTGVQGEQFF.